What follows are 5 T cell receptor beta chains derived from one specimen sequenced in a study of blood T cell repertoires in COVID-19 (dated by TCRdb to 2020 to 2021). Receptor libraries were prepared by the immunoSEQ multiplex PCR assay. TCRdb took over this immuneACCESS table, retaining in-frame rearrangements with V and J assigned. Such tables are incomplete; in checked studies, under half of the missing clones stem from an unresolved V gene, and the remainder is unexplained. Across this sample there are about 140,000 clones, with 75% to 90% seen only once. 3.5% of the sample is in the top ten clones. The sample consisted of peripheral blood. The receptors derive from a man aged 70 or older who had recovered from COVID-19.

This chain connects TRBV19 to TRBJ2-1; possibly TRBD2 for D (5 bases). The ends were cut back, 6 bases at V and 8 bases at J, with 8 bases in the middle. CDR1 is LNHDA and CDR2 is SQIVND in the germline V gene (reference sequence). The CDR3 has 11 amino acids. CDR3 amino acids: CASRTGDEQFF. In DNA form, the CDR3 reads TGTGCCAGTAGGACCGGGGATGAGCAGTTCTTC.

The gene calls are TRBV6-2 or TRBV6-3 and TRBJ2-5; the D is unclear. V was pared by 1 base and J by 4 bases, with 10 bases between. The CDR3 runs to 14 residues. Germline assignment: CDR1 MNHEY and CDR2 SVGEGT. CDR3 DNA sequence: TGTGCCAGCAGTTACTGGTCTAGTTCAGAGACCCAGTACTTC. This gives the protein CASSYWSSSETQYF.

The chain combines TRBV29-1 with TRBJ1-2, with TRBD1 matching 9 bases. The V gene's germline CDR1 is SQVTM and CDR2 ANQGSEA. The CDR3 has 11 amino acids. The junction had 5 bases not matched to a gene; V was cut back by 7 bases and J by 8 bases. The CDR3 DNA reads as TGCAGCGAGGAAACAGGGGGCGGCTACACCTTC. Encoded protein: CSEETGGGYTF.

The genes are TRBV16 and TRBJ1-2; D not resolved. CDR1 and CDR2 (germline): KGHSY, FQNENV. V gave up 8 bases and J gave up 2 bases, with 18 bases separating them. The CDR3 has 15 residues. CDR3 coding DNA: TGTGCCAGCCTAGCCGAAGAACACGCGAACTATGGCTACACCTTC. Translation gives CASLAEEHANYGYTF.

V usage is TRBV19 and J usage is TRBJ1-5; the match to TRBD1 covers 7 bases. The length of the CDR3 is 16 residues. Losses at the gene ends were 4 bases for V and 3 bases for J; bases not matched to a gene: 9. Per germline, CDR1 LNHDA and CDR2 SQIVND (reference sequence). CDR3 loop: CASSTGGSTANQPQHF. In DNA form, the CDR3 reads TGTGCCAGTAGTACAGGGGGGAGTACAGCCAATCAGCCCCAGCATTTT.